This TCR beta chain came from a study of shared clonotypes between healthy human individuals. CDR1 is SGHTS, CDR2 YDEGEE, per germline. The CDR3 covers 15 residues. The V gene lost 0 bases and the J gene lost 7 bases, with 14 bases spanning the gap. Libraries were prepared by immunoSEQ multiplex PCR; TCRdb keeps only in-frame clonotypes and omits some of them. The repertoire holds just over 2,000,000 clones, with 85% to 95% as singletons. This sequence joins TRBV5-8 and TRBJ2-1, with TRBD1 as a possible D gene (6 bases). This TCR was recovered from a man aged 18 to 30 in good health. The material sequenced was naive CD4+ T cells sorted from blood. Stated subset: CD45RA+ positively selected. DNA of the CDR3: TGTGCCAGCAGCTTGGTTGAGGGGGTGACAAATGAGCAGTTCTTC. This translates into CASSLVEGVTNEQFF.